The 16 T cell receptor beta chains below all came from one sample that was sequenced in a study of CD8 T cells in ankylosing spondylitis. TCRdb redid the calling of the 5' RACE reads with MiXCR, one entry per CDR3 protein. The profile shows a few hundred thousand distinct CDR3 sequences, 11% of them singletons. Source material: blood, either unsorted or a sorted T cell fraction (not recorded which). The receptor set was obtained from a female donor with ankylosing spondylitis or in good health (not recorded which).

The rearrangement uses TRBV30 and TRBJ1-6; TRBD1 might be the D (6 bases). Germline assignment: CDR1 GTSNPN and CDR2 SVGIG (reference sequence). V shed 4 bases and J shed 7 bases, with 11 bases lying between them. The CDR3 is 13 amino acids. CDR3 in DNA: TGTGCCTGGAAATGGGGGGCCAATTCACCCCTCCACTTT. This sequence encodes CAWKWGANSPLHF.

The chain is built from TRBV15 and TRBJ1-1; TRBD1 matches 8 bases. Germline CDR1 reads LNHNV; CDR2 reads YYDKDF (reference sequence). V lost 0 bases and J lost 3; bases outside the gene matches: 3. The CDR3 runs 15 residues. The CDR3 nucleotides are TGTGCCACCAGCAGAGACCAGGGGGCGGACACTGAAGCTTTCTTT. Translated: CATSRDQGADTEAFF.

This clonotype was seen many times. The J gene is TRBJ2-3, the V gene TRBV20-1; TRBD2 matches at 10 bases. The CDR3 totals 17 residues. Per germline, CDR1 DFQATT and CDR2 SNEGSKA (reference sequence). V shed 0 bases, J shed 3 bases, and the junction held 9 bases outside the gene matches. CDR3 DNA: TGCAGTGCTAGAGATCGGGCTAGCGGGAGACAGACAGATACGCAGTATTTT. It codes for CSARDRASGRQTDTQYF.

This clonotype was observed at least ten times. The chain joins TRBV7-2 to TRBJ2-4; 7 nucleotides line up with TRBD2. The ends lost 5 bases at V and 3 bases at J; junction bases unmatched: 7. The CDR3 is 15 residues long. Per germline, CDR1 SGHTA and CDR2 FQGNSA. The CDR3 sequence: CASSTFREGKNIQYF. CDR3 sequence (DNA): TGTGCCAGCAGCACATTTAGGGAGGGCAAAAACATTCAGTACTTC.

This clonotype showed up just a few times. Here the CDR3 reads CASRSRVNNEQFF. The CDR3, as DNA: TGTGCCAGCAGGTCCCGGGTAAACAATGAGCAGTTCTTC. The V call is TRBV6-5, the J call TRBJ2-1; D ambiguous. Germline V gene sequence: CDR1 MNHEY, CDR2 SVGAGI. Deletions cut 6 bases from V and 5 bases from J, with 11 bases between. The CDR3 has 13 residues.

To note about this clonotype: This may be a read error, as it is one base from a much larger clone. This chain links TRBV5-1 with TRBJ2-3; no definite D call. The CDR3 consists of 15 residues. The germline gives CDR1 SGHRS, CDR2 YFSETQ. The CDR3 is CASSLDPILTYTQYF. In DNA form, the CDR3 reads TGCGCCAGCAGCTTGGACCCTATACTCACATATACGCAGTATTTT.

The table lists this clonotype with a few counts. The chain uses TRBV19 and TRBJ2-3; D remains ambiguous. The length of the CDR3 is 15 residues. Germline CDR1 LNHDA, CDR2 SQIVND (reference sequence). Trimming pared 3 bases from V and 1 base from J, leaving 11 bases between. For the CDR3, the DNA is TGTGCCAGTAGTATGGGCCTAGTAGGCACAGATACGCAGTATTTT. Its translation is CASSMGLVGTDTQYF.

Remarks on this clonotype: Being one base from a much bigger clone, this may be a read error. CDR3 residues: CASSDPGQKSYNEQFF. The DNA of the CDR3 is TGTGCCAGCAGTGACCCGGGACAAAAGTCCTACAATGAGCAGTTCTTC. This chain connects TRBV24-1 to TRBJ2-1; a possible D gene is TRBD1 (6 bases). The length of the CDR3 is 16 residues. Germline values: CDR1 KGHDR, CDR2 SFDVKD.

In its sample, this clonotype was seen many times. The V and J genes are TRBV7-2 and TRBJ2-3; no reliable D call. The CDR3 is 15 residues long. The V gene lost 7 bases and the J gene lost 0 bases, with 14 bases spanning the gap. In germline, CDR1 is SGHTA, CDR2 FQGNSA. The CDR3 bases are TGTGCCAGCAAAAGGGCAACGAGCAGCACAGATACGCAGTATTTT. Translating it yields CASKRATSSTDTQYF.

This clonotype occurred many times. A junction boundary mismatches the germline segment, possibly from a read error. This chain uses TRBV7-2 with TRBJ2-5, with 7 bases fitting TRBD2. The CDR3 consists of 13 residues. Germline V gene sequence: CDR1 SGHTA, CDR2 FQGNSA. CDR3 protein: CASSLGLQETQYF. CDR3 coding DNA: TGCGCCAGCAGCTTGGGACTACAAGAGACCCAGTACTTC.

Ten or more counts support this clonotype. The V and J genes are TRBV6-1 and TRBJ1-5; tentative D call: TRBD1 (6 bases). Germline V CDR1 and CDR2: MNHNS, SASEGT. The V gene lost 5 bases and the J gene lost 6 bases, with 17 bases spanning the gap. This CDR3 has 15 amino acids. This CDR3 is CASSPDNRVAQPQHF. CDR3 nucleotides: TGTGCCAGCAGTCCCGATAACAGGGTTGCTCAGCCCCAGCATTTT.

Points on this clonotype: One junction end does not reproduce the germline sequence, and a read error may be involved. The V call is TRBV20-1, the J call TRBJ1-2, with 7 positions matching TRBD1. This CDR3 is built from 17 residues. The V gene's germline CDR1 is DFQATT and CDR2 SNEGSKA (reference sequence). CDR3 DNA sequence: TGCTGTGCTAGAGATCACATTCGGGACAGCTCCTTCTATGGCTACACCTTC. It is translated as CCARDHIRDSSFYGYTF.

This clonotype turned up a few times. This chain connects TRBV5-1 to TRBJ2-1; 7 positions match TRBD2. The germline V gene has CDR1 SGHRS and CDR2 YFSETQ. The CDR3 sequence is 15 residues long. V dropped 5 bases and J dropped 0; count of bases not matched to a gene: 5. CDR3 nucleotide sequence: TGCGCCAGCAGTAAACTAGCGAGCTCCTACAATGAGCAGTTCTTC. Translated, it gives CASSKLASSYNEQFF.

The sample holds a few counts of this clonotype. The CDR3, as DNA: TGCAGTGCTTTCCTTTTGACTAGCGGGAAACAAGAGACCCAGTACTTC. Amino acids: CSAFLLTSGKQETQYF. This rearrangement joins TRBV20-1 to TRBJ2-5; 11 nucleotides line up with TRBD2. Looked up from germline, CDR1 is DFQATT and CDR2 is SNEGSKA (reference sequence). V lost 5 bases and J lost 2; bases outside the gene matches: 10. CDR3 length equals 16 residues.

The chain couples TRBV6-5 to TRBJ2-7; 10 positions match TRBD2. Germline loops: CDR1 MNHEY, CDR2 SVGAGI. Germline trimming cut 2 bases from V and 3 bases from J; bases unmatched to any gene: 7. The CDR3 runs to 16 residues. This CDR3 is CASSYTAGGNHYEQYF. The CDR3 nucleotides are TGTGCCAGCAGTTACACAGCGGGAGGGAATCACTACGAGCAGTACTTC.

J is TRBJ1-6 and V is TRBV27; D is unclear. V was pared by 7 bases and J by 7 bases, with 8 bases between. CDR1 MNHEY and CDR2 SMNVEV come from the germline V gene (reference sequence). The CDR3 sequence is 12 residues long. The CDR3 sequence: CASKLDNSPLHF. DNA for the CDR3: TGTGCCAGCAAACTGGACAATTCACCCCTCCACTTT.